This T cell receptor (beta chain) was documented in a study of human T cells and chemical hapten exposure. As for the study in general: The study traced per-sample TCR yield variation mainly to small differences in pooled library volumes.

The CDR3 has 16 residues. Losses at the gene ends were 0 bases for V and 4 bases for J; bases not matched to a gene: 8. Germline assignment: CDR1 SGHRS and CDR2 YFSETQ. Time point in this sample: patch test 2, 6 weeks after DPC sensitization. As for treatment: therapeutic diphenylcyclopropenone sensitization with weekly scalp DPC. TCRdb analysed the RACE reads with MiXCR anew, one entry per CDR3 protein. In the table there are around 69,000 distinct CDR3 sequences, around 8.8% of which are singletons. The source was whole blood, collected in connection with sensitization to the hapten diphenylcyclopropenone (DPC). The chain is built from TRBV5-1 and TRBJ2-5, with 8 bases fitting TRBD2. This sequence was found in a woman in her forties or fifties with alopecia areata. Some clones in this sample may be carry-over from other donors' samples. The CDR3 DNA follows: TGCGCCAGCAGCTTGGGTTCCCGGGGGGGCCTAGAGACCCAGTACTTC. Amino acids: CASSLGSRGGLETQYF. The full variable domain, with the rest looked up from reference TRBV5-1 and TRBJ2-5, is KAGVTQTPRYLIKTRGQQVTLSCSPISGHRSVSWYQQTPGQGLQFLFEYFSETQRNKGNFPGRFSGRQFSNSRSEMNVSTLELGDSALYLCASSLGSRGGLETQYFGPGTRLLVL.